Presented here are 23 T cell receptor beta chains from one specimen sequenced in a study of T cells after yellow fever vaccination. Using its own MiXCR run on the 5' RACE reads, TCRdb lists one record per CDR3 protein. The table has approximately 510,000 distinct CDR3 sequences, 21% seen once. Sequencing was performed on PBMCs, taken roughly 20 days after the first yellow fever vaccination. The receptors were gathered from a man younger than 35 who received the YFV17D yellow fever vaccine.

The V gene is TRBV7-9, the J gene TRBJ1-2; tentative D call: TRBD1 (5 bases). Germline V CDR1 and CDR2: SEHNR, FQNEAQ (reference sequence). Trimming took off 1 base at V and 5 bases at J, with 14 bases between the two ends. CDR3 length: 15 amino acids. The CDR3 bases are TGTGCCAGCAGCTTAGGGTCGGGGCAGATGTATGGCTACACCTTC. It codes for CASSLGSGQMYGYTF.

This clonotype has only a few counts. V gene TRBV12-3 or TRBV12-4 combines with J gene TRBJ2-7; D is unresolved. Trimming took off 5 bases at V and 0 bases at J, with 11 bases between the two ends. The CDR3 has 14 residues. DNA of the CDR3: TGTGCCAGCAGTCCCCGGCGGCTCTCCTACGAGCAGTACTTC. Translated, it gives CASSPRRLSYEQYF.

This clonotype has just a few counts. V usage is TRBV6-5 and J usage is TRBJ1-1; D not resolved. This CDR3 region has 11 residues. Trimming took off 10 bases at V and 0 bases at J, with 6 bases between the two ends. Looked up from germline, CDR1 is MNHEY and CDR2 is SVGAGI. CDR3 amino acids: CATTMNTEAFF. The CDR3 DNA reads as TGTGCCACTACGATGAACACTGAAGCTTTCTTT.

This clonotype turned up a few times. The chain couples TRBV6-5 to TRBJ2-3, with D unresolved. CDR3 length equals 13 residues. Between the trimmed V and J ends, which lost 4 bases and 2 bases, there was a span of 7 bases. Looked up from germline, CDR1 is MNHEY and CDR2 is SVGAGI. CDR3 DNA: TGTGCCAGCAGTTTCATCAACACAGATACGCAGTATTTT. It is translated as CASSFINTDTQYF.

Written as DNA, the CDR3 is TGCGCCAGCAGCCCTGGAGCCCCGGGGCTCTATGGCTACACCTTC. This sequence encodes CASSPGAPGLYGYTF. The chain links TRBV4-3 to TRBJ1-2; possible D gene TRBD1, 5 bases. This CDR3 has 15 residues. V dropped 4 bases and J dropped 4 bases, with 16 bases sitting between them. Germline V gives CDR1 LGHNA, CDR2 YSLEER.

V gene TRBV24-1 combines with J gene TRBJ2-3; 9 bases fit TRBD1. V lost 1 base, J lost 0 bases, and 4 bases stayed unmatched. Germline V gene sequence: CDR1 KGHDR, CDR2 SFDVKD. The CDR3 covers 17 residues. CDR3 in DNA: TGTGCCACCAGTGATTTAGGGACAGGGTCAAGCACAGATACGCAGTATTTT. It yields the protein CATSDLGTGSSTDTQYF.

The chain couples TRBV4-1 to TRBJ2-3; D gene ambiguous. This CDR3 region has 12 residues. Trimming removed 2 bases at V and 5 bases at J, with 5 bases between. In germline, CDR1 is MGHRA, CDR2 YSYEKL. CDR3: CASSQYKDTQYF. CDR3 bases: TGCGCCAGCAGCCAATACAAAGATACGCAGTATTTT.

In its sample, this clonotype was seen many times. The V call is TRBV9, the J call TRBJ2-1; D remains ambiguous. The CDR3 sequence is 15 residues long. Trimming took 4 bases from V and 3 from J, leaving 14 bases between them. Per germline, CDR1 SGDLS and CDR2 YYNGEE. The CDR3 here is CASSPGHRLYNEQFF. The CDR3 nucleotides are TGTGCCAGCAGCCCCGGGCACCGGCTCTACAATGAGCAGTTCTTC.

The chain recombines TRBV7-9 with TRBJ2-3; D might be TRBD1 (6 bases). V was shortened by 5 bases and J by 1 base, with 13 bases between the two germline ends. Germline V gene sequence: CDR1 SEHNR, CDR2 FQNEAQ (reference sequence). The CDR3 runs 15 residues. The CDR3 DNA reads TGTGCCAGCAGCGATCAGGGGAAAGGCACAGATACGCAGTATTTT. This encodes CASSDQGKGTDTQYF. Full variable domain (rest looked up from reference TRBV7-9 and TRBJ2-3): DTGVSQNPRHKITKRGQNVTFRCDPISEHNRLYWYRQTLGQGPEFLTYFQNEAQLEKSRLLSDRFSAERPKGSFSTLEIQRTEQGDSAMYLCASSDQGKGTDTQYFGPGTRLTVL.

This chain links TRBV4-3 with TRBJ1-6; D may be TRBD1 (5 bases). Trimming left V 0 bases short and J 7 bases short, with 13 bases between. The germline V gene encodes CDR1 LGHNA and CDR2 YSLEER. The CDR3 spans 16 residues. CDR3 sequence: CASSQEAQGGNSPLHF. CDR3 nucleotide sequence: TGCGCCAGCAGCCAAGAGGCCCAGGGTGGAAATTCACCCCTCCACTTT.

V is TRBV3-1 and J is TRBJ2-2, with TRBD1 identical over 7 bases. The CDR3 loop spans 17 amino acids. Trimming cost V 4 bases and J 6 bases; bases outside gene matches: 14. In germline, CDR1 is LGHDT, CDR2 YNNKEL (reference sequence). CDR3 in DNA: TGTGCCAGCAGCCGAGGTACCGACAGGGTTGGCTCCGGGGAGCTGTTTTTT. Protein: CASSRGTDRVGSGELFF. Full variable domain (missing parts from reference TRBV3-1 and TRBJ2-2): DTAVSQTPKYLVTQMGNDKSIKCEQNLGHDTMYWYKQDSKKFLKIMFSYNNKELIINETVPNRFSPKSPDKAHLNLHINSLELGDSAVYFCASSRGTDRVGSGELFFGEGSRLTVL.

The rearrangement uses TRBV6-1 and TRBJ2-7, with 7 bases identical to TRBD1. Germline lookup yields CDR1 MNHNS and CDR2 SASEGT. The V gene end was trimmed by 6 bases and the J gene end by 1 base; junction bases not matched to a gene: 3. CDR3 length: 13 amino acids. Here the CDR3 reads CASRRQGSYEQYF. In nucleotides, the CDR3 is TGTGCCAGCAGGCGACAGGGTTCCTACGAGCAGTACTTC.

The table lists this clonotype with a few counts. V is TRBV9 and J is TRBJ1-1; 7 bases map to TRBD1. Germline loops: CDR1 SGDLS, CDR2 YYNGEE. The CDR3 has 14 amino acids. V was pared by 2 bases and J by 11 bases, with 12 bases of the junction left unmatched. The CDR3 spells CASSVLGDSQGAFF. In DNA, the CDR3 is TGTGCCAGCAGCGTTTTGGGGGACAGCCAGGGGGCTTTCTTT.

The rearrangement links TRBV9 to TRBJ2-2; 8 positions agree with TRBD2. The CDR3 sequence is 16 residues long. V gave up 0 bases and J gave up 3 bases; unmatched junction bases: 4. Germline CDR1 reads SGDLS; CDR2 reads YYNGEE. The CDR3 region has the DNA TGTGCCAGCAGCGTAGTGGAGACTAGCGACACCGGGGAGCTGTTTTTT. Translating gives CASSVVETSDTGELFF.

This clonotype was counted only a few times. The chain has TRBV10-3 and TRBJ1-1; D not certain. The V and J ends lost 0 bases and 1 base respectively, with 12 bases between them. Germline V lookup: CDR1 ENHRY, CDR2 SYGVKD. The CDR3 has 16 residues. This CDR3 reads CAISESTSDANTEAFF. Written as DNA, the CDR3 is TGTGCCATCAGTGAGTCGACGAGTGACGCGAACACTGAAGCTTTCTTT.

This clonotype was observed a handful of times. This chain connects TRBV12-3 or TRBV12-4 to TRBJ1-6; TRBD1 matches 9 bases. V was pared by 7 bases and J by 9 bases, with 7 bases of the junction left unmatched. There are 14 residues in the CDR3. The CDR3 region has the DNA TGTGCCAGCACCCCCGGGACAGGGTCTTCACCCCTCCACTTT. Translated: CASTPGTGSSPLHF.

There are a few counts of this clonotype. J is TRBJ2-4 and V is TRBV10-3; 9 bases match TRBD2. With V trimmed by 1 base and J by 3 bases, 13 bases remained unmatched. The length of the CDR3 is 19 residues. Per the germline V gene, CDR1 is ENHRY and CDR2 is SYGVKD. CDR3 coding DNA: TGTGCCATCAGTGAGTTCGCTAGCGGGAACCGCGGCGACAAAAACATTCAGTACTTC. This translates into CAISEFASGNRGDKNIQYF.

The V call is TRBV5-1, the J call TRBJ2-1; no firm D call. There are 13 residues in the CDR3. Germline V CDR1 and CDR2: SGHRS, YFSETQ. Trimming removed 0 bases at V and 8 bases at J, with 9 bases between. The CDR3 region is CASSLGHPDEQFF. CDR3 coding DNA: TGCGCCAGCAGCTTGGGACATCCGGATGAGCAGTTCTTC.

The chain is built from TRBV14 and TRBJ1-6; unclear D gene. This CDR3 is built from 16 residues. Germline loops: CDR1 SGHDN, CDR2 FVKESK. The V gene lost 4 bases and the J gene lost 10 bases, with 20 bases spanning the gap. The CDR3 DNA reads as TGTGCCAGCAGCCGGGAAGGGAGGCAGATGGGATCACCCCTCCACTTT. Its protein product is CASSREGRQMGSPLHF.

The chain is built from TRBV6-1 and TRBJ1-2, with 8 bases fitting TRBD1. The trim removed 5 bases at V and 5 bases at J, leaving 10 bases unmatched. There are 15 residues in the CDR3. CDR1 and CDR2 (germline): MNHNS, SASEGT. The CDR3 loop is CASSPTGGFLYGYTF. The CDR3 nucleotides read TGTGCCAGCAGTCCCACAGGGGGGTTCCTGTATGGCTACACCTTC.

This clonotype was picked up a small number of times. The genes are TRBV6-5 and TRBJ2-2, with TRBD1 as a possible D gene (7 bases). V lost 2 bases, J lost 3 bases, and 10 bases lay in between. The germline CDR1 and CDR2 sequences are MNHEY and SVGAGI. CDR3 length: 15 amino acids. The CDR3 nucleotides read TGTGCCAGCAGTTACGGGGGGACAGACACCGGGGAGCTGTTTTTT. As protein: CASSYGGTDTGELFF.

The chain joins TRBV2 to TRBJ2-2; 8 bases line up with TRBD1. CDR1 is SNHLY, CDR2 FYNNEI, per germline. CDR3 length: 14 amino acids. V lost 5 bases, J lost 7 bases, and 6 bases stayed unmatched. This chain's CDR3 is CASSLDRAYGELFF. The DNA for the CDR3 is TGTGCCAGCAGTCTGGACAGGGCGTACGGGGAGCTGTTTTTT.

This sequence joins TRBV12-3 or TRBV12-4 and TRBJ2-2; 8 nucleotides align to TRBD2. The CDR3 is made up of 15 amino acids. V dropped 6 bases and J dropped 6; count of bases not matched to a gene: 9. The CDR3 nucleotides are TGTGCCAGCAGACAAGGACTAGCTAGCCCCGGGGAGCTGTTTTTT. Translating gives CASRQGLASPGELFF.